This TCR beta chain originates from a study of OX40 agonist ivuxolimab in advanced cancers. The CDR3 has 17 residues. The junction had 11 bases not matched to a gene; V was cut back by 0 bases and J by 6 bases. In germline, CDR1 is LNHDA, CDR2 SQIVND (reference sequence). Data came from immunoSEQ multiplex PCR; TCRdb stores just in-frame clones and leaves some out. The sample consists of 80,000 to 95,000 clones, 91% of them appearing once. This clonotype was obtained from an adult with an advanced solid tumor such as melanoma, head and neck, liver or kidney cancer. The V and J genes are TRBV19 and TRBJ2-7; 10 bases map to TRBD2. The sample here was CD4+ or CD8+ T cells sorted from blood, taken in a trial of the OX40 agonist ivuxolimab. The CDR3, as DNA: TGTGCCAGTAGTATAGATGGTGGTCTAGCGGGAGAGCCCGAGCAGTACTTC. Translation gives CASSIDGGLAGEPEQYF.